This record looks at one TCR beta chain sequence and its context. The data belong to a study of CD8 T cells in Susac syndrome. RNA was extracted with the RNeasy kit, and a quantity of about 0.45 to 1 ug was reverse transcribed using random hexamers. TCRdb reanalysed the immunoSEQ multiplex PCR reads using MiXCR and keeps one entry per CDR3 protein. The sample yields about 130,000 distinct CDR3 sequences, 90% to 95% seen once. Specimen: CD8+ T cells from PBMCs. The clonotype comes from a human donor with Susac syndrome.

The CDR3 DNA reads TGTGCCAGCAGCGTAGGTCCGGGACAGGGTTCTGAAGCTTTCTTT. It translates to CASSVGPGQGSEAFF. The chain is built from TRBV9 and TRBJ1-1, with 9 bases matching TRBD1. Unmatched junction bases numbered 6, after V lost 0 bases and J lost 6 bases. The CDR3 has 15 residues. Germline-derived CDR1 and CDR2 are SGDLS and YYNGEE.